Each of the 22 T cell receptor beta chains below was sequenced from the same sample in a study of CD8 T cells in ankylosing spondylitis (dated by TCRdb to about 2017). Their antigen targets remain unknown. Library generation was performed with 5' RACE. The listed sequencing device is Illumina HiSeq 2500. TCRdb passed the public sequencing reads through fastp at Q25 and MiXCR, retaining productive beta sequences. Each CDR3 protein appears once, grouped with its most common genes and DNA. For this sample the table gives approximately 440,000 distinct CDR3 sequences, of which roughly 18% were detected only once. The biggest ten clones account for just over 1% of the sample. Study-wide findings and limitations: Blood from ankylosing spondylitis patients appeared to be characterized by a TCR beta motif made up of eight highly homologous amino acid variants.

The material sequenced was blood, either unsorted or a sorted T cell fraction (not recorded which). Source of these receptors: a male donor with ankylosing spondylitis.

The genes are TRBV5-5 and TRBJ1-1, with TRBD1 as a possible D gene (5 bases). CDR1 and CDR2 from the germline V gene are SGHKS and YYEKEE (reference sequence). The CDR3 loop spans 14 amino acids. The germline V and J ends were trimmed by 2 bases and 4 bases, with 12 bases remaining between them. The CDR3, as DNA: TGTGCCAGCAGCTTAGCGGGACGGGCCACTGAAGCTTTCTTT. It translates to CASSLAGRATEAFF.

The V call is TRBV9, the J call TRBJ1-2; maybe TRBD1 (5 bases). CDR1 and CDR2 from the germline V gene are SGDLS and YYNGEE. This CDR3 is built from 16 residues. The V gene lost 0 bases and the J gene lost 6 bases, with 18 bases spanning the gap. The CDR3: CASSVGGWGSKNGYTF. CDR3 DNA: TGTGCCAGCAGCGTAGGAGGTTGGGGGTCGAAAAATGGCTACACCTTC.

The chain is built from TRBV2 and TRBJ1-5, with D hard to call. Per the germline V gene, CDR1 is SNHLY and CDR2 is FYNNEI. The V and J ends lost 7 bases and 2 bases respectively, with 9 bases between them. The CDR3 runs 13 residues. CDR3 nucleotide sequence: TGTGCCAGCAAATCGTTTGGCAATCAGCCCCAGCATTTT. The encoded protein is CASKSFGNQPQHF. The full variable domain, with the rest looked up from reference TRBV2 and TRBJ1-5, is EPEVTQTPSHQVTQMGQEVILRCVPISNHLYFYWYRQILGQKVEFLVSFYNNEISEKSEIFDDQFSVERPDGSNFTLKIRSTKLEDSAMYFCASKSFGNQPQHFGDGTRLSIL.

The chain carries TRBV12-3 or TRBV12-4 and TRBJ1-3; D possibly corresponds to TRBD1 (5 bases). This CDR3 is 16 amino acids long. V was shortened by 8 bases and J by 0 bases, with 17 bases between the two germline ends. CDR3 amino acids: CASGDLPSLSGNTIYF. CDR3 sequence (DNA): TGTGCCAGCGGGGACCTGCCTTCGCTCTCTGGAAACACCATATATTTT.

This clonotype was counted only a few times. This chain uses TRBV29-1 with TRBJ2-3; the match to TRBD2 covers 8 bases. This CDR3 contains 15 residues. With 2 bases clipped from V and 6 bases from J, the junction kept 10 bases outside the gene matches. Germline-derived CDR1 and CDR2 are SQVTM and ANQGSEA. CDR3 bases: TGCAGCGTTGAAAGGGCCAGCGGGGGTCGGGATACGCAGTATTTT. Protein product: CSVERASGGRDTQYF.

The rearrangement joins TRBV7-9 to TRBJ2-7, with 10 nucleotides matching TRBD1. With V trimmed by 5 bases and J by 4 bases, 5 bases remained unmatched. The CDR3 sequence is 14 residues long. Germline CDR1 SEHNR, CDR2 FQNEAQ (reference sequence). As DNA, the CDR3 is TGTGCCAGCAGCCGCGGGACAGGGGTGTACGAGCAGTACTTC. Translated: CASSRGTGVYEQYF.

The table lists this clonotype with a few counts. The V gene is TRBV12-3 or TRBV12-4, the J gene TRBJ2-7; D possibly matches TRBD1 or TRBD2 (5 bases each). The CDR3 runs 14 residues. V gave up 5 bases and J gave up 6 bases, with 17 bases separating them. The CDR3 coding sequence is TGTGCCAGCAGTATACGGACACAACGGGGCGAGCAGTACTTC. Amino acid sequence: CASSIRTQRGEQYF.

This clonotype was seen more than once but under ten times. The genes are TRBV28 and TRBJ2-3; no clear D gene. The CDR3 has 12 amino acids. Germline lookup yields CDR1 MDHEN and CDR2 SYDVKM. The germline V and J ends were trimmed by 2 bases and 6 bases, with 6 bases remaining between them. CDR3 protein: CASSLRWDTQYF. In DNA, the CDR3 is TGTGCCAGCAGTTTAAGGTGGGATACGCAGTATTTT.

The CDR3 nucleotides are TGTGCCAGCAGCTTAATGGGTAGCGGTGGGATTAGCACAGATACGCAGTATTTT. It specifies CASSLMGSGGISTDTQYF. The chain couples TRBV7-3 to TRBJ2-3, with D maybe TRBD2 (6 bases). V was clipped by 1 base and J by 0 bases, with 17 bases between them. The CDR3 runs to 18 residues. Looked up from germline, CDR1 is SGHTA and CDR2 is FQGTGA.

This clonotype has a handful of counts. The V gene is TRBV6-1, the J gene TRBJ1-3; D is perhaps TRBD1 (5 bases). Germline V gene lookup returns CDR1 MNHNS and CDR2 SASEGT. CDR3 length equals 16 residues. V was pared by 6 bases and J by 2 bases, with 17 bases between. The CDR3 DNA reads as TGTGCCAGCAGGAGAGAGTTGGGGACTGCTGGAAACACCATATATTTT. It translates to CASRRELGTAGNTIYF.

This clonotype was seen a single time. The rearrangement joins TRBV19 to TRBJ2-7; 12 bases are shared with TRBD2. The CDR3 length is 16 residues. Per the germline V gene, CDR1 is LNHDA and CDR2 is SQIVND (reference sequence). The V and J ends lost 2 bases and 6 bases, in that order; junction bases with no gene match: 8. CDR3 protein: CASSIRTSGAVGEQYF. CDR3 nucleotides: TGTGCCAGTAGTATAAGGACTAGCGGGGCCGTCGGCGAGCAGTACTTC.

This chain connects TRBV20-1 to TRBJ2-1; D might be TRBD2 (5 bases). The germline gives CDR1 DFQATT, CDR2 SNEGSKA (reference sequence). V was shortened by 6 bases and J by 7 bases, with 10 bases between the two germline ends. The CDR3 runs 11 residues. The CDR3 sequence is CSALRLNEQFF. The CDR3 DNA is TGCAGTGCCCTTCGACTAAATGAGCAGTTCTTC.

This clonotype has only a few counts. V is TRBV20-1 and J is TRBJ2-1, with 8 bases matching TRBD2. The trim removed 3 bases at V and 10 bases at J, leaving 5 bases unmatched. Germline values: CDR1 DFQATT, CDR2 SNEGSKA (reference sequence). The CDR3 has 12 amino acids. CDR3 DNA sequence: TGCAGTGCTAGTAGCGGGGTTGAGGAGCAGTTCTTC. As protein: CSASSGVEEQFF.

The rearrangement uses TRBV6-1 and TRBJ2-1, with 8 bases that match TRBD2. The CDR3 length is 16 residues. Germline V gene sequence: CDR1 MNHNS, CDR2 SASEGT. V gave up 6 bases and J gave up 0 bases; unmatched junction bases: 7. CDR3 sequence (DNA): TGTGCCAGCAGCGGTCGGGAGGGCCTCTCCTACAATGAGCAGTTCTTC. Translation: CASSGREGLSYNEQFF.

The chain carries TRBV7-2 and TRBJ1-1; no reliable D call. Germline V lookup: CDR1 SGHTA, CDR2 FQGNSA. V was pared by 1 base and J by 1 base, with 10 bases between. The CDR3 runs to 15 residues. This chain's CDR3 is CASSLVNTKNTEAFF. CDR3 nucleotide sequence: TGTGCCAGCAGCTTAGTAAACACAAAGAACACTGAAGCTTTCTTT.

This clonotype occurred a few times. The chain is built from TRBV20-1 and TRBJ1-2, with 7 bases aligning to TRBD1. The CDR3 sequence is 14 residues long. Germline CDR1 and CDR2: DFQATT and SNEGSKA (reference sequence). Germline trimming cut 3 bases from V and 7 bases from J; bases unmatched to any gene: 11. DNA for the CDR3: TGCAGTGCTAGTGAAACTACAGGGGATGGTGGCTACACCTTC. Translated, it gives CSASETTGDGGYTF.

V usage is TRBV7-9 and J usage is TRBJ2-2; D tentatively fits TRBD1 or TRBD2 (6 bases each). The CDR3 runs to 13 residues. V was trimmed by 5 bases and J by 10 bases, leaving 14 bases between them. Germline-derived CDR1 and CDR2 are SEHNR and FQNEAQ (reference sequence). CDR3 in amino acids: CASSHTAGQELFF. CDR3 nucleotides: TGTGCCAGCAGCCACACCGCGGGACAGGAGCTGTTTTTT.

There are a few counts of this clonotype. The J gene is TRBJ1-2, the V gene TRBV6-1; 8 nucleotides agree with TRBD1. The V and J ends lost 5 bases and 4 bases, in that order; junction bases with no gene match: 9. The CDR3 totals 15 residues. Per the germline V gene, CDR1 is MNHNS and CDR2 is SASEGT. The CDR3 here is CASSPQGAIGYGYTF. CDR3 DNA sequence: TGTGCCAGCAGTCCCCAGGGGGCAATCGGCTATGGCTACACCTTC.

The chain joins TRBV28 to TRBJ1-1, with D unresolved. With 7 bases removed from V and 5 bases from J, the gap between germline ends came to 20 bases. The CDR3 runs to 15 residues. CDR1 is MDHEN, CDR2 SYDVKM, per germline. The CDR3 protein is CASTVLGLNPTEAFF. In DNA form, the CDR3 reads TGTGCCAGCACCGTACTAGGGCTGAACCCAACTGAAGCTTTCTTT.

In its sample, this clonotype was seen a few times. The CDR3 sequence is CSVDRQDRETQYF. The DNA of the CDR3 is TGCAGCGTTGACCGTCAGGATAGAGAGACCCAGTACTTC. The chain carries TRBV29-1 and TRBJ2-5, with D unclear. Trimming shortened V by 3 bases and J by 4 bases, and 12 bases separated the two germline ends. Germline values: CDR1 SQVTM, CDR2 ANQGSEA. There are 13 residues in the CDR3. Looking up the rest from reference TRBV29-1 and TRBJ2-5 gives the full variable domain: SAVISQKPSRDICQRGTSLTIQCQVDSQVTMMFWYRQQPGQSLTLIATANQGSEATYESGFVIDKFPISRPNLTFSTLTVSNMSPEDSSIYLCSVDRQDRETQYFGPGTRLLVL.

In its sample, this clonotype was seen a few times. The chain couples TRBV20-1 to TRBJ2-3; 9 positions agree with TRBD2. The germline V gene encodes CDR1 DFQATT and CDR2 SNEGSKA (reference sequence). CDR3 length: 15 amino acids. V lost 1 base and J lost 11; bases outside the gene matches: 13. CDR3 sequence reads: CSARAPAGGGSGQYF. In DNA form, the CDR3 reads TGCAGTGCTAGAGCCCCTGCGGGAGGGGGGAGTGGGCAGTATTTT.

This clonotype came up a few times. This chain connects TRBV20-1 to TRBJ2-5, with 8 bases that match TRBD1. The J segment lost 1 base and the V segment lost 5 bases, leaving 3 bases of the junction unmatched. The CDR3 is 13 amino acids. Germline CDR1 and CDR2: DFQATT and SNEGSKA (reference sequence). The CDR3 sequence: CSAPTGGQETQYF. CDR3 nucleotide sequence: TGCAGTGCTCCTACAGGGGGCCAAGAGACCCAGTACTTC.